The 7 T cell receptor beta chains below come from one sample, sequenced in a study of response to subunit inactivated influenza vaccine. A single record per CDR3 protein comes from TCRdb applying MiXCR to the RT-PCR reads. The data show about 780,000 distinct CDR3 sequences, 15% to 20% seen once. Specimen: PBMCs from blood, collected more than 4 days after vaccination. These receptors were collected from a man in his forties or fifties who received an inactivated influenza vaccine.

The gene calls are TRBV20-1 and TRBJ2-7; D not resolved. The V end lost 1 base, the J end lost 3 bases, and 13 bases lay between the germline ends. This CDR3 comprises 14 residues. Germline values: CDR1 DFQATT, CDR2 SNEGSKA (reference sequence). The CDR3: CSARGSSKYYEQYF. In DNA, the CDR3 is TGCAGTGCTAGAGGGTCTTCAAAGTACTACGAGCAGTACTTC.

This chain links TRBV20-1 with TRBJ1-4; D unresolved. V was pared by 3 bases and J by 7 bases, with 6 bases between. The CDR3 spans 11 residues. Germline CDR1 is DFQATT and CDR2 is SNEGSKA (reference sequence). CDR3 nucleotides: TGCAGTGCTAGGTTGGGTGAAAAACTGTTTTTT. It specifies CSARLGEKLFF.

This clonotype was counted between two and nine times. This chain connects TRBV7-8 to TRBJ2-1, with TRBD2 matching over 12 bases. Germline CDR1 reads SGHVS; CDR2 reads FQNEAQ. The CDR3 consists of 18 residues. Trimming at V came to 2 bases and at J to 7 bases, leaving 12 bases not matched to a gene. The chain's CDR3 is CASSLPQELAGGFNEQFF. The CDR3 nucleotides read TGTGCCAGCAGCTTACCCCAAGAACTAGCGGGAGGTTTTAATGAGCAGTTCTTC.

The chain carries TRBV20-1 and TRBJ2-4; no clear D. Trimming left V 6 bases short and J 3 bases short, with 12 bases between. The CDR3 has 13 residues. Germline CDR1 DFQATT, CDR2 SNEGSKA (reference sequence). CDR3 region: CSAQDTHKNIQYF. The CDR3 nucleotides read TGCAGTGCGCAAGACACGCACAAAAACATTCAGTACTTC.

This clonotype was seen more than once but under ten times. The chain joins TRBV7-9 to TRBJ2-5; 8 bases agree with TRBD1. CDR1 and CDR2 from the germline V gene are SEHNR and FQNEAQ (reference sequence). The CDR3 is made up of 14 amino acids. J lost 5 bases, V lost 5 bases, and 7 bases had no gene match. CDR3 amino acids: CASSRTGLEETQYF. DNA for the CDR3: TGTGCCAGCAGCCGGACAGGGTTGGAGGAGACCCAGTACTTC.

There are many counts of this clonotype. The chain combines TRBV12-3 or TRBV12-4 with TRBJ1-2; tentative D call: TRBD1 (5 bases). The CDR3 contains 15 residues. V was cut by 2 bases and J by 3 bases, with 13 bases left in between. DNA of the CDR3: TGTGCCAGCAGTTTATACCCAGGGAGGGACTATGGCTACACCTTC. It encodes CASSLYPGRDYGYTF.

The chain's CDR3 is CASSLAGGHDYYEQYF. CDR3 in DNA: TGTGCCAGCAGCTTAGCCGGGGGACACGACTACTACGAGCAGTACTTC. The chain carries TRBV7-2 and TRBJ2-7; D possibly uses TRBD1 or TRBD2 (6 bases each). V was cut by 0 bases and J by 3 bases, with 15 bases left in between. The V gene's germline CDR1 is SGHTA and CDR2 FQGNSA. The CDR3 length is 16 residues.